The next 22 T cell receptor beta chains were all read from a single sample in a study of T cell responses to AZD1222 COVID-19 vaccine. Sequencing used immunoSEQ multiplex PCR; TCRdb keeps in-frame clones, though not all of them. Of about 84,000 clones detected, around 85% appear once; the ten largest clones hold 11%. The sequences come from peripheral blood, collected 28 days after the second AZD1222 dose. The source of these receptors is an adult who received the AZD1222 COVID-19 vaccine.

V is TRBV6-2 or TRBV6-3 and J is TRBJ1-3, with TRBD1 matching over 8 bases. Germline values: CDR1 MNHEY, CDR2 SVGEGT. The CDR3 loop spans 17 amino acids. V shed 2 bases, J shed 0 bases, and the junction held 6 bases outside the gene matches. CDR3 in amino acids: CASSYRDRPSSGNTIYF. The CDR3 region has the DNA TGTGCCAGCAGTTACCGGGACAGGCCGAGCTCTGGAAACACCATATATTTT.

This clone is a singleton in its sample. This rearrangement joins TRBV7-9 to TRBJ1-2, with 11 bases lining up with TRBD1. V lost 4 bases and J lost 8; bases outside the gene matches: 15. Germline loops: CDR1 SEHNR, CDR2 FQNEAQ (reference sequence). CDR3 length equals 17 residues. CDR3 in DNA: TGTGCCAGCAGCTGGCCCGCCGGACAGGGGGCTCCGGGAGGCTACACCTTC. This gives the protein CASSWPAGQGAPGGYTF.

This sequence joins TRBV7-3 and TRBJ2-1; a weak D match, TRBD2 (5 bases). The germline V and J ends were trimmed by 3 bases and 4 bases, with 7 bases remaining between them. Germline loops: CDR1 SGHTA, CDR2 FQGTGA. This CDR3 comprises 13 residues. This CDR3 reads CASSFGGYNEQFF. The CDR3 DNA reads TGTGCCAGCAGCTTTGGAGGTTACAATGAGCAGTTCTTC.

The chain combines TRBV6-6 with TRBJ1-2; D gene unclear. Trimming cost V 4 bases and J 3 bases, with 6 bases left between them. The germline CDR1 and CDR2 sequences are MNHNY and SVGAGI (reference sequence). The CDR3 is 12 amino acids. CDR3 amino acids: CASSSNDYGYTF. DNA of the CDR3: TGTGCCAGCAGTTCGAATGACTATGGCTACACCTTC.

The DNA of the CDR3 is TGTGCCAGCAGTTACGGAGGGGGCTGGAACACTGAAGCTTTCTTT. Its protein product is CASSYGGGWNTEAFF. The chain is built from TRBV6-2 or TRBV6-3 and TRBJ1-1, with 7 bases aligning to TRBD1. CDR3 size: 15 residues. Germline loops: CDR1 MNHEY, CDR2 SVGEGT. The junction had 4 bases not matched to a gene; V was cut back by 2 bases and J by 1 base.

The CDR3 DNA sequence: TGTGCCAGCAGCTTACTGGTTCTGAATCAGCCCCAGCATTTT. Its translation: CASSLLVLNQPQHF. V gene TRBV7-2 combines with J gene TRBJ1-5; D remains ambiguous. Germline CDR1 and CDR2: SGHTA and FQGNSA. This CDR3 comprises 14 residues. With 2 bases removed from V and 4 bases from J, the gap between germline ends came to 9 bases.

Here the CDR3 DNA reads TGCAGTGCTAAGACTAACTACGAGCAGTACTTC. Its translation is CSAKTNYEQYF. The chain carries TRBV20-1 and TRBJ2-7, with a tentative D call TRBD2 (5 bases). V was clipped by 4 bases and J by 3 bases, with 7 bases between them. The CDR3 spans 11 residues. Germline V gene sequence: CDR1 DFQATT, CDR2 SNEGSKA (reference sequence).

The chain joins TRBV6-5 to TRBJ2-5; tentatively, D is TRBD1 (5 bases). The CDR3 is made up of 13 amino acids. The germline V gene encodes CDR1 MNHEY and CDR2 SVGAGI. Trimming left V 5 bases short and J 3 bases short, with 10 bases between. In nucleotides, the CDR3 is TGTGCCAGCAGTAAGCCAGGGAAAGAGACCCAGTACTTC. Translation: CASSKPGKETQYF.

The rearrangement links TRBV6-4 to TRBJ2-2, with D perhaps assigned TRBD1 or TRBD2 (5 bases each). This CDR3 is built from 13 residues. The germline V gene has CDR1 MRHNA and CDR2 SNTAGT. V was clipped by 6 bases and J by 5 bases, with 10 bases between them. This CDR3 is CASRGTLTGELFF. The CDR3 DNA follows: TGTGCCAGCAGGGGGACGTTAACCGGGGAGCTGTTTTTT.

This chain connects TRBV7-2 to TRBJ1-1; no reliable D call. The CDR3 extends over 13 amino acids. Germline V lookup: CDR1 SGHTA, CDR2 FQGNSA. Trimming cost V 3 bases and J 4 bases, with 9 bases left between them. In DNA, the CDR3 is TGTGCCAGCAGCTTCGGTGGAGGCACTGAAGCTTTCTTT. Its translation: CASSFGGGTEAFF.

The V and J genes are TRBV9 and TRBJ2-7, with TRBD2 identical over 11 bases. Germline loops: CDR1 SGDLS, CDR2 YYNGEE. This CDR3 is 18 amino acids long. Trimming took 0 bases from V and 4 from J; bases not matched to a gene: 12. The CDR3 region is CASSVGASGGTTYYEQYF. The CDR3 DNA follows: TGTGCCAGCAGCGTAGGTGCTAGCGGGGGGACTACCTATTACGAGCAGTACTTC.

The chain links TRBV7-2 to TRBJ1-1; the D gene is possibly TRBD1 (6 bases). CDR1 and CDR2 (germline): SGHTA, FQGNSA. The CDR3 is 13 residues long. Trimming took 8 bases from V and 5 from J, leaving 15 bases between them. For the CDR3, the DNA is TGTGCCAGCCGAGGGGGGTATGGGACTGAAGCTTTCTTT. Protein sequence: CASRGGYGTEAFF.

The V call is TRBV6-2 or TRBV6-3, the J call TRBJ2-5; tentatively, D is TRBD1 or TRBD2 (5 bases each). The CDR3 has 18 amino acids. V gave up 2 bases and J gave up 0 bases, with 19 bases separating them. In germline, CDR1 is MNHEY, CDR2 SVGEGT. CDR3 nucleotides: TGTGCCAGCAGTTACGGAGGACACAACGATTTGTACCAAGAGACCCAGTACTTC. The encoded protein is CASSYGGHNDLYQETQYF.

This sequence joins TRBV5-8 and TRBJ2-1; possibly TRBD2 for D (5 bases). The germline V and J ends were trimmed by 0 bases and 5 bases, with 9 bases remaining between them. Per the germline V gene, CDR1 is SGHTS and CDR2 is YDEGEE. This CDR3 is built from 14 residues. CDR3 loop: CASSLEGSDNEQFF. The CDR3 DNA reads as TGTGCCAGCAGCTTGGAGGGTAGCGACAATGAGCAGTTCTTC.

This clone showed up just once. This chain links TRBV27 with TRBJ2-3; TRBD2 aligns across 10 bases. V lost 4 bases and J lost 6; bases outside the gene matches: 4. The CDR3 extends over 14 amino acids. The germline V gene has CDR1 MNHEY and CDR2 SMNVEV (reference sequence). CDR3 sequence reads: CASSSAGGLDTQYF. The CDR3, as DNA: TGTGCCAGCAGTTCAGCGGGGGGGCTCGATACGCAGTATTTT.

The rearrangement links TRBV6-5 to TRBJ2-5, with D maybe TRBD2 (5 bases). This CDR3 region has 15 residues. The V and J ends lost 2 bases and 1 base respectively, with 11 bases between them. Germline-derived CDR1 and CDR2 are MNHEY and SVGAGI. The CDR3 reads CASSYPSGAQETQYF. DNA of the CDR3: TGTGCCAGCAGTTACCCCAGCGGCGCCCAAGAGACCCAGTACTTC.

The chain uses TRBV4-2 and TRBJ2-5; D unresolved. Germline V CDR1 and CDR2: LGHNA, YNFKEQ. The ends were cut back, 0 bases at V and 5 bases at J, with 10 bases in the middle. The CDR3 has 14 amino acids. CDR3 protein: CASSQEKGAETQYF. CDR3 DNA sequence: TGTGCCAGCAGCCAAGAAAAAGGTGCGGAGACCCAGTACTTC.

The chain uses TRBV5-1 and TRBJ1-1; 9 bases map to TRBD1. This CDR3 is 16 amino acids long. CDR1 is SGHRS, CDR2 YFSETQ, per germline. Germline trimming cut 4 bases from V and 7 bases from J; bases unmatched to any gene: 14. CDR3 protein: CASSPKGIQGAGEAFF. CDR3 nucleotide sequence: TGCGCCAGCAGCCCCAAGGGGATACAGGGGGCAGGTGAAGCTTTCTTT.

The CDR3 sequence: CASSYTNTGGTEAFF. The CDR3 bases are TGTGCCAGCAGTTACACAAATACAGGGGGCACTGAAGCTTTCTTT. J is TRBJ1-1 and V is TRBV6-5; 8 positions match TRBD1. The CDR3 contains 15 residues. Germline trimming cut 2 bases from V and 4 bases from J; bases unmatched to any gene: 6. CDR1 is MNHEY, CDR2 SVGAGI, per germline.

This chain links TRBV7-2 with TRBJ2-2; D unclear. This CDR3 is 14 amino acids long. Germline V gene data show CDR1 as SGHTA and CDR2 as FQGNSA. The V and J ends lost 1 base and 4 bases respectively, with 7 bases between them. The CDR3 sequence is CASSLGRATGELFF. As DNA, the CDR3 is TGTGCCAGCAGCTTAGGAAGGGCCACCGGGGAGCTGTTTTTT.

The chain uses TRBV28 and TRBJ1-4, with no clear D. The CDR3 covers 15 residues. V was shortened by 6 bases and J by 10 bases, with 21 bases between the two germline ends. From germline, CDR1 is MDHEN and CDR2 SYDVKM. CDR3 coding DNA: TGTGCCAGCAGCACCGCCTGGGCGAGGGAGGGAAAACTGTTTTTT. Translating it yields CASSTAWAREGKLFF.

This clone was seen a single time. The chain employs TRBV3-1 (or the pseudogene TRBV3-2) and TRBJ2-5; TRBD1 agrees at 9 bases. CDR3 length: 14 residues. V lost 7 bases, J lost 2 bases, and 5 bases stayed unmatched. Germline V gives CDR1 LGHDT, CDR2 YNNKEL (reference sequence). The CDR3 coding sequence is TGTGCCAGCAACAAACAGGGGGCACAAGAGACCCAGTACTTC. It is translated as CASNKQGAQETQYF.